The 19 T cell receptor beta chains in this list originate from one sample, sequenced in a study of blood T cell repertoires in COVID-19. Clones were read by immunoSEQ multiplex PCR, and TCRdb kept only the in-frame ones, dropping some. The sample shows roughly 45,000 clones, 93% of them seen only once. The sequenced sample was peripheral blood. These receptors all stem from a man aged 60 to 75 with COVID-19, enrolled during active disease.

The gene calls are TRBV6-5 and TRBJ2-7, with unresolved D. The V end lost 6 bases, the J end lost 3 bases, and 9 bases lay between the germline ends. Per the germline V gene, CDR1 is MNHEY and CDR2 is SVGAGI. There are 12 residues in the CDR3. This CDR3 is CASRLTGYEQYF. The CDR3 nucleotides are TGTGCCAGCAGACTAACCGGCTACGAGCAGTACTTC.

The rearrangement uses TRBV5-1 and TRBJ1-6; 8 nucleotides align to TRBD1. The germline CDR1 and CDR2 sequences are SGHRS and YFSETQ. The CDR3 spans 17 residues. Trimming at V came to 0 bases and at J to 7 bases, leaving 9 bases not matched to a gene. The CDR3 coding sequence is TGCGCCAGCAGCTTGGAACGGACAGGGATGGGGAATTCACCCCTCCACTTT. Its translation is CASSLERTGMGNSPLHF.

The rearrangement links TRBV6-5 to TRBJ1-2; maybe TRBD1 (6 bases). Germline-derived CDR1 and CDR2 are MNHEY and SVGAGI. This CDR3 has 12 amino acids. Trimming removed 6 bases at V and 9 bases at J, with 14 bases between. In DNA form, the CDR3 reads TGTGCCAGCAGGGGGGCGCCTATGAGCTACACCTTC. The encoded protein is CASRGAPMSYTF.

The chain has TRBV28 and TRBJ1-4; 7 positions match TRBD1. Germline-derived CDR1 and CDR2 are MDHEN and SYDVKM. With V trimmed by 5 bases and J by 8 bases, 14 bases remained unmatched. The CDR3 runs to 16 residues. The CDR3 DNA reads as TGTGCCAGCAGTCCCCCGTCGACAGGGCAGGGGGAAAAACTGTTTTTT. This sequence encodes CASSPPSTGQGEKLFF.

This clone was found once. V is TRBV19 and J is TRBJ2-4; D might be TRBD1 (7 bases). Germline lookup yields CDR1 LNHDA and CDR2 SQIVND (reference sequence). V lost 4 bases and J 0 bases, leaving 19 bases between the germline ends. The length of the CDR3 is 18 residues. DNA of the CDR3: TGTGCCAGTAGTAAGGAGGGGGCTCCGTTTCTAGCCAAAAACATTCAGTACTTC. Protein sequence: CASSKEGAPFLAKNIQYF.

The chain has TRBV28 and TRBJ1-1; 10 bases match TRBD1. Germline-derived CDR1 and CDR2 are MDHEN and SYDVKM. V lost 11 bases, J lost 6 bases, and 9 bases stayed unmatched. The CDR3 has 13 amino acids. The CDR3 reads CAGQTGGSAEAFF. DNA for the CDR3: TGTGCCGGCCAGACAGGGGGCAGCGCTGAAGCTTTCTTT.

The chain combines TRBV28 with TRBJ2-7; 9 bases fit TRBD1. After removal of 5 bases from V and 1 base from J, the junction contained 6 bases not matched to a gene. There are 15 residues in the CDR3. Germline-derived CDR1 and CDR2 are MDHEN and SYDVKM. CDR3 sequence (DNA): TGTGCCAGCAGTCGACCGGGACAGGGATCCTACGAGCAGTACTTC. It yields the protein CASSRPGQGSYEQYF.

The rearrangement joins TRBV5-1 to TRBJ2-7; the match to TRBD1 covers 7 bases. The germline V gene has CDR1 SGHRS and CDR2 YFSETQ. With V trimmed by 1 base and J by 2 bases, 9 bases remained unmatched. The CDR3 totals 16 residues. CDR3: CASSLHDRAGTYEQYF. CDR3 nucleotide sequence: TGCGCCAGCAGCTTGCATGACAGGGCGGGTACCTACGAGCAGTACTTC.

The rearrangement joins TRBV4-2 to TRBJ1-3; D remains unclear. From germline, CDR1 is LGHNA and CDR2 YNFKEQ. This CDR3 comprises 13 residues. Trimming cost V 0 bases and J 4 bases, with 4 bases left between them. CDR3 in amino acids: CASSQESGNTIYF. CDR3 nucleotide sequence: TGTGCCAGCAGCCAAGAGTCAGGAAACACCATATATTTT.

V usage is TRBV6-5 and J usage is TRBJ2-7; 10 nucleotides match TRBD1. The CDR3 is made up of 14 amino acids. The V and J ends lost 7 bases and 5 bases, in that order; junction bases with no gene match: 8. Germline loops: CDR1 MNHEY, CDR2 SVGAGI. The CDR3 protein is CASTSAGTGDEQYF. The CDR3 DNA reads as TGTGCCAGCACCTCGGCGGGGACAGGGGACGAGCAGTACTTC.

The chain employs TRBV18 and TRBJ1-3; the match to TRBD1 covers 9 bases. The CDR3 has 15 amino acids. Trimming at V came to 1 base and at J to 4 bases, leaving 2 bases not matched to a gene. Germline V CDR1 and CDR2: KGHSH, LQKENI. The CDR3 spells CASSPQGTGGNTIYF. DNA of the CDR3: TGTGCCAGCTCACCACAAGGGACAGGGGGAAACACCATATATTTT.

The rearrangement joins TRBV5-1 to TRBJ1-1; 7 nucleotides agree with TRBD1. Germline V gene lookup returns CDR1 SGHRS and CDR2 YFSETQ. Trimming at V came to 2 bases and at J to 1 base, leaving 5 bases not matched to a gene. This CDR3 region has 15 residues. CDR3 sequence: CASSLQGPSNTEAFF. CDR3 nucleotide sequence: TGCGCCAGCAGCTTACAGGGGCCATCGAACACTGAAGCTTTCTTT.

This CDR3 reads CASSLESVTPLHF. DNA for the CDR3: TGTGCCAGTAGCCTGGAGTCGGTTACACCCCTCCACTTT. This sequence joins TRBV19 and TRBJ1-6, with D hard to call. The ends were cut back, 6 bases at V and 11 bases at J, with 14 bases in the middle. CDR3 length equals 13 residues. The germline V gene has CDR1 LNHDA and CDR2 SQIVND (reference sequence). Drawing the rest from reference TRBV19 and TRBJ1-6, the complete variable domain is DGGITQSPKYLFRKEGQNVTLSCEQNLNHDAMYWYRQDPGQGLRLIYYSQIVNDFQKGDIAEGYSVSREKKESFPLTVTSAQKNPTAFYLCASSLESVTPLHFGNGTRLTVT.

This chain links TRBV7-2 with TRBJ2-2; the match to TRBD2 covers 13 bases. Trimming cost V 3 bases and J 8 bases; bases outside gene matches: 6. This CDR3 has 16 amino acids. Germline CDR1 SGHTA, CDR2 FQGNSA. Here the CDR3 DNA reads TGTGCCAGCAGCTTGCGACTAGCGGGAGGTTCTGGGGAGCTGTTTTTT. Amino acid sequence: CASSLRLAGGSGELFF.

The rearrangement links TRBV4-1 to TRBJ1-2, with unresolved D. The germline CDR1 and CDR2 sequences are MGHRA and YSYEKL. This CDR3 is 15 amino acids long. V lost 1 base and J 2 bases, leaving 11 bases between the germline ends. The CDR3 DNA is TGCGCCAGCAGCCAAGCCCTGGGAGAGAACTATGGCTACACCTTC. As protein: CASSQALGENYGYTF.

This CDR3 reads CASSRRQGHGYTF. The CDR3 DNA is TGTGCCAGCAGTCGTCGACAGGGCCATGGCTACACCTTC. The rearrangement joins TRBV27 to TRBJ1-2, with 7 bases lining up with TRBD1. Trimming removed 5 bases from V and 6 bases from J; junction bases left unmatched: 6. This CDR3 is built from 13 residues. Germline V gives CDR1 MNHEY, CDR2 SMNVEV (reference sequence).

CDR3 bases: TGTGCCAGCAGTGAATTTGGGGAGAGCACTGAAGCTTTCTTT. Translated, it gives CASSEFGESTEAFF. The chain is built from TRBV2 and TRBJ1-1; D is undetermined. The CDR3 sequence is 14 residues long. V lost 2 bases to trimming and J lost 4 bases, with 11 bases between them. Germline lookup yields CDR1 SNHLY and CDR2 FYNNEI. The complete variable domain, with remaining parts taken from reference TRBV2 and TRBJ1-1, reads EPEVTQTPSHQVTQMGQEVILRCVPISNHLYFYWYRQILGQKVEFLVSFYNNEISEKSEIFDDQFSVERPDGSNFTLKIRSTKLEDSAMYFCASSEFGESTEAFFGQGTRLTVV.

J is TRBJ2-3 and V is TRBV5-1, with TRBD2 matching over 9 bases. The trim removed 0 bases at V and 6 bases at J, leaving 20 bases unmatched. The germline gives CDR1 SGHRS, CDR2 YFSETQ. This CDR3 is 20 amino acids long. CDR3: CASSLDFGEVAGEGRDTQYF. DNA of the CDR3: TGCGCCAGCAGCTTGGATTTCGGGGAGGTAGCGGGAGAAGGAAGGGATACGCAGTATTTT.

The gene calls are TRBV3-1 (or the pseudogene TRBV3-2) and TRBJ2-5; D is ambiguous. This CDR3 contains 12 residues. Trimming shortened V by 1 base and J by 4 bases, and 4 bases separated the two germline ends. CDR1 and CDR2 from the germline V gene are LGHDT and YNNKEL (reference sequence). The CDR3 region has the DNA TGTGCCAGCAGCCAAGTCCGAGAGACCCAGTACTTC. It codes for CASSQVRETQYF.